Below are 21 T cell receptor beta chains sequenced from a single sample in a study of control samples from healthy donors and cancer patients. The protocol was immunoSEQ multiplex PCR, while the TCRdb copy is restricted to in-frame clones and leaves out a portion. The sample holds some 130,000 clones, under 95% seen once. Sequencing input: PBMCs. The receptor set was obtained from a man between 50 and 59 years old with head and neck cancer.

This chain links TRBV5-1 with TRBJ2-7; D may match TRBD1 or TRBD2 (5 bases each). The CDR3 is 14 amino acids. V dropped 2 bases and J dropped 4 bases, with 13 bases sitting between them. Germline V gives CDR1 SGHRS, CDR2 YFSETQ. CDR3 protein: CASSFLGDLYEQYF. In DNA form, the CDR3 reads TGCGCCAGCAGCTTCTTAGGGGACCTATACGAGCAGTACTTC.

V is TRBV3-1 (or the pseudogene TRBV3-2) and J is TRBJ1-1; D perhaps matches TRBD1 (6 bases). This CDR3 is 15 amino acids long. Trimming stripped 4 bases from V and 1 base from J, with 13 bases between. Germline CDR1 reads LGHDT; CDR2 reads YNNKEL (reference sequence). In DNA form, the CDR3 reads TGTGCCAGCAGCCCGAACCTGACAGGGAACACTGAAGCTTTCTTT. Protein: CASSPNLTGNTEAFF.

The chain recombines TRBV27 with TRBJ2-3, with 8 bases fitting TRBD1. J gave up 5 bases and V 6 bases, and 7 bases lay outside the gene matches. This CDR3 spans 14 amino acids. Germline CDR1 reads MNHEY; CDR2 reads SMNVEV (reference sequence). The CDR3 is CASSPGQGVDTQYF. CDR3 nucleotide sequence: TGTGCCAGCAGCCCCGGACAGGGTGTAGATACGCAGTATTTT.

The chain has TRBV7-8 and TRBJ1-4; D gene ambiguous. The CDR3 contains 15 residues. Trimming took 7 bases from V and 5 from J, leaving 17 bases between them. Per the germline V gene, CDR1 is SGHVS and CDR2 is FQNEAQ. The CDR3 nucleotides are TGTGCCAGCAAACCCGAGAGAGTAGGCAATGAAAAACTGTTTTTT. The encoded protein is CASKPERVGNEKLFF.

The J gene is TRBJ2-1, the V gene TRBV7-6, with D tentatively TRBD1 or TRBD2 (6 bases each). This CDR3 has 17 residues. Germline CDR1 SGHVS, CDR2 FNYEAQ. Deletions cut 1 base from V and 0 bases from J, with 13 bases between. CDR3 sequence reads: CASSLDPGASSYNEQFF. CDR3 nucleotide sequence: TGTGCCAGCAGCTTAGATCCGGGGGCGAGCTCCTACAATGAGCAGTTCTTC.

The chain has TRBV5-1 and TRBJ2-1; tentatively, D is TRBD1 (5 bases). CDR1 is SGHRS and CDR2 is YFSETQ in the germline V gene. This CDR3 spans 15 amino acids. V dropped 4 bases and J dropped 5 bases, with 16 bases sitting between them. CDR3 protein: CASSPIKGPHNEQFF. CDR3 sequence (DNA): TGCGCCAGCAGCCCAATCAAGGGGCCCCACAATGAGCAGTTCTTC.

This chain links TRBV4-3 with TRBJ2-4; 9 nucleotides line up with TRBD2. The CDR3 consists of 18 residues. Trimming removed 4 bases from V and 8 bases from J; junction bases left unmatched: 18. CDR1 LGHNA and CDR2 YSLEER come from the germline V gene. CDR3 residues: CASSPHAGGRGDSDIQYF. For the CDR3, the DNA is TGCGCCAGCAGCCCCCATGCGGGAGGGAGGGGGGATTCGGACATTCAGTACTTC.

In nucleotides, the CDR3 is TGTGCCAGCAGTGAAGCTGGAGCGGGGGCCTCCTACGAGCAGTACTTC. Amino acid sequence: CASSEAGAGASYEQYF. The chain has TRBV2 and TRBJ2-7; TRBD2 agrees at 8 bases. J lost 0 bases, V lost 0 bases, and 4 bases had no gene match. This CDR3 region has 16 residues. Germline V lookup: CDR1 SNHLY, CDR2 FYNNEI.

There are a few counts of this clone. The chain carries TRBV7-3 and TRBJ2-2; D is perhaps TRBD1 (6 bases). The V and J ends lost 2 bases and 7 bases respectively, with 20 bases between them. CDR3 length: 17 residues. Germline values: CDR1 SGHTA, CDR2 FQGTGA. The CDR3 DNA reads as TGTGCCAGCAGCTTACTCCACACACAGGGCAAAGGCGGGGAGCTGTTTTTT. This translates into CASSLLHTQGKGGELFF.

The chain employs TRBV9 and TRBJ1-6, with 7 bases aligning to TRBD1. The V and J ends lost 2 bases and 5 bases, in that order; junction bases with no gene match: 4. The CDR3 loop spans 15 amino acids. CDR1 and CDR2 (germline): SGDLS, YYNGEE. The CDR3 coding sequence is TGTGCCAGCAGCGTGGAGGGGGCAAATAATTCACCCCTCCACTTT. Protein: CASSVEGANNSPLHF. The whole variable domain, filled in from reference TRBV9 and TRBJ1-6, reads DSGVTQTPKHLITATGQRVTLRCSPRSGDLSVYWYQQSLDQGLQFLIQYYNGEERAKGNILERFSAQQFPDLHSELNLSSLELGDSALYFCASSVEGANNSPLHFGNGTRLTVT.

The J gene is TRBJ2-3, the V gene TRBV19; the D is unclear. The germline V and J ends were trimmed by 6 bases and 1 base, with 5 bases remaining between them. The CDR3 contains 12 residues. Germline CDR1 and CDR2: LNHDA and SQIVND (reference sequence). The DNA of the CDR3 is TGTGCCAGTAGGCAGGGCACAGATACGCAGTATTTT. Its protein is CASRQGTDTQYF.

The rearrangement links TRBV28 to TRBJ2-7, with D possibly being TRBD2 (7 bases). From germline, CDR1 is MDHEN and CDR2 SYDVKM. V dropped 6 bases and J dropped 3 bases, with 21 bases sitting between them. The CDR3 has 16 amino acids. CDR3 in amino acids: CASRPATGRGGYEQYF. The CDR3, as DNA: TGTGCCAGCAGGCCGGCAACGGGGAGGGGGGGCTACGAGCAGTACTTC.

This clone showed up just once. This chain's CDR3 is CASTPTGVGLRTEAFF. CDR3 DNA: TGTGCCAGCACCCCGACAGGGGTCGGATTGAGGACTGAAGCTTTCTTT. The chain employs TRBV27 and TRBJ1-1; 8 nucleotides align to TRBD1. V trimming: 7 bases; J trimming: 5 bases; junction bases outside the gene matches: 15. The length of the CDR3 is 16 residues. The germline V gene encodes CDR1 MNHEY and CDR2 SMNVEV (reference sequence).

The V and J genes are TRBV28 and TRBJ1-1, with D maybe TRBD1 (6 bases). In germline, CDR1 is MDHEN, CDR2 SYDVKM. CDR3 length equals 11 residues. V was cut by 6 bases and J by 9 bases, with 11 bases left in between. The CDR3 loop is CASRRTAKAFF. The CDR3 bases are TGTGCCAGCAGAAGGACAGCAAAAGCTTTCTTT.

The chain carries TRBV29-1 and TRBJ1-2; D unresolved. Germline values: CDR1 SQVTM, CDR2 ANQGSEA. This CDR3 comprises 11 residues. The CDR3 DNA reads TGCATCGCCGAGGACCTAGGGGGCTACACCTTC. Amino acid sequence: CIAEDLGGYTF.

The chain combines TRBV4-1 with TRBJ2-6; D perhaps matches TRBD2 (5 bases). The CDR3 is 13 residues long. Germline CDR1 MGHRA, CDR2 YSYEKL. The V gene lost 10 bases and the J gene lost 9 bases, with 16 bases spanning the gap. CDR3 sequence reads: CATSPGVGNVLTF. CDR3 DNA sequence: TGCGCCACCTCACCCGGGGTTGGCAACGTCCTGACTTTC.

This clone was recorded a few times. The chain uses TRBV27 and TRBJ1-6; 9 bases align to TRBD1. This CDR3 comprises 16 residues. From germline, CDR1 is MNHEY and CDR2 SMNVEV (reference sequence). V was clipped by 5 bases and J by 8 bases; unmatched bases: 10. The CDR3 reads CASSPGDRDFDSPLHF. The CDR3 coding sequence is TGTGCCAGCAGTCCCGGGGACAGGGATTTCGATTCACCCCTCCACTTT.

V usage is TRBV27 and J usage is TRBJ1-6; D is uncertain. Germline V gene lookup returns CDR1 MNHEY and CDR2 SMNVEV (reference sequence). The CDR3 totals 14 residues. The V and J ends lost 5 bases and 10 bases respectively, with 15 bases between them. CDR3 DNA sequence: TGTGCCAGCAGTCGAGCCTTACGGAGCTCACCCCTCCACTTT. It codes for CASSRALRSSPLHF.

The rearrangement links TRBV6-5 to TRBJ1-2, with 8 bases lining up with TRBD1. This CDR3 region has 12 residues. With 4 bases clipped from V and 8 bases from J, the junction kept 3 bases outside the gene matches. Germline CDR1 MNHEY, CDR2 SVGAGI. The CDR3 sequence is CASSLQGVGYTF. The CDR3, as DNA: TGTGCCAGCAGTTTACAGGGGGTCGGCTACACCTTC.

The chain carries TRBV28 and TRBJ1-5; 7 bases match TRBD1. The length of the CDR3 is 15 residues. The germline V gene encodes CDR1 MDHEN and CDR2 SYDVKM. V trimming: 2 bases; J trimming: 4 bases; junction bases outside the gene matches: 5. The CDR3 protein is CASSLLGTDNQPQHF. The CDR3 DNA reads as TGTGCCAGCAGTTTACTAGGGACAGATAATCAGCCCCAGCATTTT.

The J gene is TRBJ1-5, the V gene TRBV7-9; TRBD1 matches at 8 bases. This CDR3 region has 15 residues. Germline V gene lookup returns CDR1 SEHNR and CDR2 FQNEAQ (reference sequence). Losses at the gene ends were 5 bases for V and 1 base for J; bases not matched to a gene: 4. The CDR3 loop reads CASSRTGKSNQPQHF. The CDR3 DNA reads TGTGCCAGCAGCCGGACAGGGAAAAGCAATCAGCCCCAGCATTTT.